These 10 T cell receptor beta chains came from one sample sequenced in a study of beta chain features in type 1 diabetes. Whole-study findings and limits: There was a moderate but significant shortening of TCRB CDR3s in all four CD4+ subsets of Type 1 diabetes patients.

Expressed TCRB transcripts were sequenced because the entire RNA isolate underwent reverse transcription. Measured with immunoSEQ multiplex PCR; TCRdb has only the in-frame clones, and not every one. The sample yields a few hundred thousand clones, roughly an eighth seen once. These receptors have no known antigen. The specimen sequenced was naive CD4+ T cells from blood. The receptor set was obtained from a man between 25 and 39 years old with type 1 diabetes.

This clone was observed a few times. The CDR3 bases are TGCGCCAGCAGCACCAGCGGGAGGGATCAGCCCCAGCATTTT. Translating gives CASSTSGRDQPQHF. The rearrangement links TRBV5-1 to TRBJ1-5; D not certain. The germline gives CDR1 SGHRS, CDR2 YFSETQ. The CDR3 spans 14 residues. V shed 4 bases and J shed 5 bases, with 13 bases lying between them.

This chain connects TRBV25-1 to TRBJ2-1; 11 bases agree with TRBD1. This CDR3 comprises 15 residues. The J segment lost 9 bases and the V segment lost 6 bases, leaving 10 bases of the junction unmatched. CDR1 MGHDK and CDR2 SYGVNS come from the germline V gene. CDR3 nucleotides: TGTGCCAGCAGAGCCATGGACAGGGGGCGAGGTGAGCAGTTCTTC. This encodes CASRAMDRGRGEQFF. Together with reference TRBV25-1 and TRBJ2-1, the CDR3 gives the full variable domain: EADIYQTPRYLVIGTGKKITLECSQTMGHDKMYWYQQDPGMELHLIHYSYGVNSTEKGDLSSESTVSRIRTEHFPLTLESARPSHTSQYLCASRAMDRGRGEQFFGPGTRLTVL.

This chain uses TRBV7-3 with TRBJ2-1; 9 positions match TRBD2. With 5 bases clipped from V and 0 bases from J, the junction kept 8 bases outside the gene matches. The CDR3 has 17 amino acids. Germline V lookup: CDR1 SGHTA, CDR2 FQGTGA. This chain's CDR3 is CASSHTSGRSSYNEQFF. CDR3 in DNA: TGTGCCAGCAGCCACACCAGCGGGAGGAGCTCCTACAATGAGCAGTTCTTC.

The rearrangement links TRBV5-4 to TRBJ2-1; perhaps TRBD2 as D (6 bases). This CDR3 spans 12 amino acids. Looked up from germline, CDR1 is SGHNT and CDR2 is YYREEE (reference sequence). The V end was cut by 4 bases, the J end by 8 bases, with 10 bases between. CDR3 amino acids: CASSPWEDEQFF. In DNA form, the CDR3 reads TGTGCCAGCAGCCCTTGGGAGGATGAGCAGTTCTTC.

This rearrangement joins TRBV7-9 to TRBJ1-1; D may be TRBD1 (5 bases). CDR3 length equals 13 residues. V was trimmed by 7 bases and J by 3 bases, leaving 12 bases between them. Germline CDR1 and CDR2: SEHNR and FQNEAQ (reference sequence). The CDR3, as DNA: TGTGCCAGCACCACTCAAGGGGACACTGAAGCTTTCTTT. Amino acid sequence: CASTTQGDTEAFF.

The CDR3 region has the DNA TGTGCCAGCAGAGTTAGCGGGAGTGCTCGATACGAGCAGTACTTC. Translation: CASRVSGSARYEQYF. This chain uses TRBV7-3 with TRBJ2-7, with TRBD2 matching 9 bases. CDR3 length: 15 amino acids. J was trimmed by 4 bases and V by 6 bases; bases with no gene match: 10. In germline, CDR1 is SGHTA, CDR2 FQGTGA. Full variable domain (missing parts from reference TRBV7-3 and TRBJ2-7): GAGVSQTPSNKVTEKGKYVELRCDPISGHTALYWYRQSLGQGPEFLIYFQGTGAADDSGLPNDRFFAVRPEGSVSTLKIQRTERGDSAVYLCASRVSGSARYEQYFGPGTRLTVT.

The chain joins TRBV25-1 to TRBJ2-3; 8 bases agree with TRBD1. With 3 bases clipped from V and 3 bases from J, the junction kept 8 bases outside the gene matches. CDR3 length: 16 residues. The germline V gene has CDR1 MGHDK and CDR2 SYGVNS. The CDR3 nucleotides are TGTGCCAGCAGTGATGGGGCCAGGGGGCTGACAGATACGCAGTATTTT. This encodes CASSDGARGLTDTQYF.

A remark on this clone: This sample also contains other DNA sequences that code for the same CDR3. V usage is TRBV7-2 and J usage is TRBJ2-7, with 10 bases identical to TRBD1. V lost 5 bases to trimming and J lost 2 bases; unmatched junction nucleotides: 3. The CDR3 spans 14 residues. Germline V CDR1 and CDR2: SGHTA, FQGNSA. Here the CDR3 reads CASSPGQGAYEQYF. The CDR3 nucleotides are TGTGCCAGCAGCCCCGGACAGGGGGCCTACGAGCAGTACTTC.

The CDR3: CASSQQSFAGSSENEQFF. The CDR3 bases are TGTGCCAGCAGCCAACAAAGTTTCGCGGGCTCCAGCGAGAATGAGCAGTTCTTC. The chain couples TRBV21-1 to TRBJ2-1; the D call of TRBD2 is as the table states it, not checked on the DNA. TRBV21-1 is a pseudogene locus. The length of the CDR3 is 18 residues.

This clone has more than one count but fewer than ten. The gene calls are TRBV7-9 and TRBJ2-1; 7 bases are shared with TRBD1. The ends lost 5 bases at V and 6 bases at J; junction bases unmatched: 10. Per germline, CDR1 SEHNR and CDR2 FQNEAQ (reference sequence). This CDR3 spans 15 amino acids. Here the CDR3 reads CASSPGQARANEQFF. CDR3 nucleotide sequence: TGTGCCAGCAGCCCCGGACAGGCGCGGGCCAATGAGCAGTTCTTC. The entire variable domain, with the rest obtained from reference TRBV7-9 and TRBJ2-1, is as follows: DTGVSQNPRHKITKRGQNVTFRCDPISEHNRLYWYRQTLGQGPEFLTYFQNEAQLEKSRLLSDRFSAERPKGSFSTLEIQRTEQGDSAMYLCASSPGQARANEQFFGPGTRLTVL.